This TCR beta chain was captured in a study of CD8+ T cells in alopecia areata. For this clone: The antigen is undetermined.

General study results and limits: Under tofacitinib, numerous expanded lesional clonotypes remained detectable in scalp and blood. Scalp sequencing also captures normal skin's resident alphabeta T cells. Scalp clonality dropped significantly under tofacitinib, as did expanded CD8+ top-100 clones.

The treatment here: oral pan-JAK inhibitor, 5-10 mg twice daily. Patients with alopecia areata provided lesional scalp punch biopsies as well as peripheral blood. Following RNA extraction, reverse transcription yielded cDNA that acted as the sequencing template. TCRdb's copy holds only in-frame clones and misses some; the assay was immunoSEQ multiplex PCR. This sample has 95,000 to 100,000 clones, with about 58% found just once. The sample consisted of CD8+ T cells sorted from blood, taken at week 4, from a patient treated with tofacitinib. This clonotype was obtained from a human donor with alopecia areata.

The CDR3 coding sequence is TGTGCCACCAGCCTGAACAGGGGGCAGAACGGCTACACCTTC. This translates into CATSLNRGQNGYTF. The V call is TRBV15, the J call TRBJ1-2; 9 bases fit TRBD1. V gave up 5 bases and J gave up 8 bases; unmatched junction bases: 9. Germline V gene sequence: CDR1 LNHNV, CDR2 YYDKDF (reference sequence). The length of the CDR3 is 14 residues.